This entry concerns a single T cell receptor (beta chain). Method: immunoSEQ multiplex PCR; TCRdb's copy keeps in-frame clones and lacks some. This sample has more than 85,000 clones, with 90% to 95% found just once. These data are taken from a study of T cell changes during pregnancy in multiple sclerosis. The V gene lost 4 bases and the J gene lost 2 bases, with 8 bases spanning the gap. Germline CDR1 is KGHSH and CDR2 is LQKENI. The CDR3 runs to 13 residues. The chain links TRBV18 to TRBJ1-1, with D uncertain. Sequenced here: peripheral blood, sampled before pregnancy. This clonotype originated in a female donor with multiple sclerosis, enrolled in a pregnancy study. The CDR3 bases are TGTGCCAGCTCACGAACAGATAACACTGAAGCTTTCTTT. It yields the protein CASSRTDNTEAFF. The entire variable domain, with the rest obtained from reference TRBV18 and TRBJ1-1, is as follows: NAGVMQNPRHLVRRRGQEARLRCSPMKGHSHVYWYRQLPEEGLKFMVYLQKENIIDESGMPKERFSAEFPKEGPSILRIQQVVRGDSAAYFCASSRTDNTEAFFGQGTRLTVV.